These T cell receptor beta chains were read from a single sample in a study of technical replicates of blood from several donors. Generated by immunoSEQ multiplex PCR, the TCRdb table keeps only in-frame clones and is missing some. The sample carries around 80,000 clones, more than 95% recorded once. Sequenced input: T cells isolated from PBMCs. The receptors stem from a human donor in good health. Each CDR3 is given with its conserved first and last residue. Each record gives: J gene, clone size, V gene, D gene, CDR3 protein, CDR3 DNA. A D gene is named only where the DNA matches it firmly. Size is omitted from some rows. Given values are once, few, many or a class for expanded clones.

>TRBJ1-5|-|TRBV4-1|TRBD1
CASSQRGQGAGGQPQHF
TGCGCCAGCAGCCAAAGAGGACAGGGGGCGGGGGGTCAGCCCCAGCATTTT
>TRBJ2-7|once|TRBV9|TRBD1
CASSAGDRGDDEQYF
TGTGCCAGCAGCGCCGGGGACAGGGGGGACGACGAGCAGTACTTC
>TRBJ2-1|-|TRBV10-3|-
CAISDTHPGIEQFF
TGTGCCATCAGCGATACCCATCCAGGTATTGAGCAGTTCTTC
>TRBJ2-7|-|TRBV19|TRBD1
CASSIGTGPYEQYF
TGTGCCAGTAGTATAGGGACAGGACCCTACGAGCAGTACTTC
>TRBJ1-3|-|TRBV5-1|TRBD1
CASSLQGATGNTIYF
TGCGCCAGCAGCTTACAGGGGGCGACGGGAAACACCATATATTTT
>TRBJ2-1|-|TRBV19|-
CASSPPLAASGNEQFF
TGTGCCAGTAGTCCACCGCTAGCAGCCAGCGGGAATGAGCAGTTCTTC
>TRBJ2-7|-|TRBV29-1|TRBD2
CSVEGLAGGPRQYF
TGCAGCGTTGAGGGGCTAGCGGGAGGGCCTCGGCAGTACTTC
>TRBJ1-1|-|TRBV18|TRBD1
CASSQGQGNTEAFF
TGTGCCAGCTCACAGGGACAGGGGAACACTGAAGCTTTCTTT
>TRBJ2-6|once|TRBV30|TRBD1
CAWRIDRGLSGANVLTF
TGTGCCTGGAGGATAGACAGGGGGCTTTCTGGGGCCAACGTCCTGACTTTC
>TRBJ2-2|-|TRBV7-2|-
CASSLGYRSNTGELFF
TGTGCCAGCAGCTTAGGGTACAGGTCGAACACCGGGGAGCTGTTTTTT
>TRBJ1-2|-|TRBV2|-
CASSEGGVEGHGYTF
TGTGCCAGCAGTGAAGGGGGAGTGGAGGGGCATGGCTACACCTTC
>TRBJ1-5|-|TRBV4-1|TRBD1
CASSQDPGGNQPQHF
TGCGCCAGCAGCCAAGACCCAGGGGGTAATCAGCCCCAGCATTTT
>TRBJ1-1|-|TRBV4-2|-
CASSQWGQGNTEAFF
TGTGCCAGCAGCCAATGGGGGCAAGGGAACACTGAAGCTTTCTTT
>TRBJ2-7|-|TRBV19|-
CASSPGLPSYEQYF
TGTGCCAGTAGCCCGGGACTTCCCTCCTACGAGCAGTACTTC
>TRBJ2-3|few|TRBV25-1|-
CASSLGGRTDTQYF
TGTGCCAGCAGTCTGGGGGGTCGCACAGATACGCAGTATTTT
>TRBJ1-2|-|TRBV18|-
CASSPHRAHYTF
TGTGCCAGCTCACCACACAGGGCGCACTACACCTTC
>TRBJ2-2|-|TRBV25-1|TRBD2
CASSRNPTSGRTPGELFF
TGTGCCAGCAGCCGAAACCCTACTAGCGGGAGAACTCCGGGGGAGCTGTTTTTT
>TRBJ1-3|once|TRBV30|TRBD1
CAWSGQGAMSGNTIYF
TGTGCCTGGAGTGGACAGGGGGCAATGTCTGGAAACACCATATATTTT
>TRBJ1-1|-|TRBV4-2|TRBD1
CASSPFQGGNTEAFF
TGTGCCAGCAGCCCTTTCCAGGGGGGAAACACTGAAGCTTTCTTT
>TRBJ1-2|-|TRBV7-8|-
CASSLGSRANYGYTF
TGTGCCAGCAGCTTAGGTAGCAGGGCAAACTATGGCTACACCTTC
>TRBJ1-2|-|TRBV9|-
CASSPGGGRNGYTF
TGTGCCAGCAGCCCCGGGGGAGGGCGGAATGGCTACACCTTC
>TRBJ2-7|-|TRBV9|TRBD1
CASSKTDRFEQYF
TGTGCCAGCAGCAAAACGGACAGGTTCGAGCAGTACTTC
>TRBJ2-3|-|TRBV6-5|-
CASSPLQRGTDTQYF
TGTGCCAGCAGTCCTCTACAGCGGGGCACAGATACGCAGTATTTT
>TRBJ2-7|-|TRBV2|TRBD2
CASSSGTSLSNSYEQYF
TGTGCCAGCAGTTCCGGGACTAGCCTGAGTAACTCCTACGAGCAGTACTTC